The 27 T cell receptor beta chains given below trace back to one sample, sequenced in a study of blood T cell repertoires in COVID-19. Clones were read by immunoSEQ multiplex PCR, and TCRdb kept only the in-frame ones, dropping some. The sample carries 120,000 to 150,000 clones, 70% to 90% recorded once. The sequencing input was peripheral blood. The receptors originated from a woman aged 55-75 years with COVID-19, enrolled during active disease.

This clone has just a few counts. The chain uses TRBV5-1 and TRBJ1-5, with D unresolved. The germline V and J ends were trimmed by 1 base and 6 bases, with 11 bases remaining between them. Germline V CDR1 and CDR2: SGHRS, YFSETQ. The CDR3 is 14 residues long. CDR3 in DNA: TGCGCCAGCAGCTTGTTCGGTGTTGGTCAGCCCCAGCATTTT. It yields the protein CASSLFGVGQPQHF.

The V gene is TRBV14, the J gene TRBJ2-1; 9 nucleotides line up with TRBD1. Per germline, CDR1 SGHDN and CDR2 FVKESK. The V and J ends lost 4 bases and 4 bases, in that order; junction bases with no gene match: 5. The CDR3 has 15 residues. CDR3 sequence reads: CASSLWTGEYNEQFF. The CDR3 DNA reads as TGTGCCAGCAGCCTCTGGACAGGGGAATACAATGAGCAGTTCTTC.

The chain recombines TRBV21-1 with TRBJ2-7; the DNA was not used to check the table's D call, TRBD1. TRBV21-1 is designated a pseudogene. The CDR3 has 14 residues. The chain's CDR3 is CASSKHRGSYEQYF. The CDR3, as DNA: TGTGCCAGCAGCAAACACAGGGGATCCTACGAGCAGTACTTC.

This clone was recorded only once. The chain links TRBV3-1 (or the pseudogene TRBV3-2) to TRBJ1-3; D unresolved. Germline V gives CDR1 LGHDT, CDR2 YNNKEL (reference sequence). The CDR3 consists of 12 residues. Deletions cut 4 bases from V and 4 bases from J, with 5 bases between. The CDR3 is CASSPTGNTIYF. The CDR3 region has the DNA TGTGCCAGCAGCCCAACAGGAAACACCATATATTTT.

The genes are TRBV24-1 and TRBJ2-1; D gene ambiguous. This CDR3 is 15 amino acids long. V lost 1 base, J lost 0 bases, and 6 bases lay in between. Germline CDR1 KGHDR, CDR2 SFDVKD. The DNA of the CDR3 is TGTGCCACCAGTGATTTACCCAGCTCCTACAATGAGCAGTTCTTC. This gives the protein CATSDLPSSYNEQFF.

The chain has TRBV4-1 and TRBJ1-6; 10 nucleotides agree with TRBD1. Germline assignment: CDR1 MGHRA and CDR2 YSYEKL. The CDR3 has 15 residues. Trimming removed 4 bases from V and 5 bases from J; junction bases left unmatched: 2. The CDR3 here is CASSRGTGDNSPLHF. Written as DNA, the CDR3 is TGCGCCAGCAGCCGCGGGACAGGGGATAATTCACCCCTCCACTTT.

This clone showed up just once. CDR3: CASSSAGNYGYTF. In DNA form, the CDR3 reads TGTGCCAGCAGTTCGGCAGGCAACTATGGCTACACCTTC. The V gene is TRBV12-3 or TRBV12-4, the J gene TRBJ1-2; D not resolved. The V end was cut by 4 bases, the J end by 2 bases, with 8 bases between. This CDR3 is 13 amino acids long.

The rearrangement links TRBV3-1 (or the pseudogene TRBV3-2) to TRBJ2-1, with 9 bases matching TRBD1. The V gene end was trimmed by 1 base and the J gene end by 6 bases; junction bases not matched to a gene: 4. This CDR3 contains 15 residues. Germline V gene sequence: CDR1 LGHDT, CDR2 YNNKEL (reference sequence). This CDR3 reads CASSQGRDRANEQFF. DNA of the CDR3: TGTGCCAGCAGCCAAGGAAGGGACAGGGCCAATGAGCAGTTCTTC.

The gene calls are TRBV5-1 and TRBJ1-1; 7 bases match TRBD1. Trimming took 4 bases from V and 4 from J; bases not matched to a gene: 19. Germline V gene lookup returns CDR1 SGHRS and CDR2 YFSETQ. The CDR3 consists of 18 residues. CDR3 sequence: CASSAQGLRGNAGTEAFF. For the CDR3, the DNA is TGCGCCAGCAGCGCACAGGGGTTGCGGGGAAATGCTGGCACTGAAGCTTTCTTT.

The chain uses TRBV24-1 and TRBJ2-5; D remains unclear. CDR1 is KGHDR, CDR2 SFDVKD, per germline. Trimming shortened V by 5 bases and J by 3 bases, and 3 bases separated the two germline ends. The CDR3 sequence is 11 residues long. The CDR3 is CATSAEETQYF. DNA for the CDR3: TGTGCCACCAGTGCAGAAGAGACCCAGTACTTC.

V gene TRBV6-4 combines with J gene TRBJ2-2; tentatively, D is TRBD1 (6 bases). CDR1 is MRHNA, CDR2 SNTAGT, per germline. The V gene lost 5 bases and the J gene lost 1 base, with 8 bases spanning the gap. CDR3 length equals 14 residues. The CDR3 nucleotides are TGTGCCAGCAGTTGGACAGAGAACACCGGGGAGCTGTTTTTT. Translating gives CASSWTENTGELFF.

J is TRBJ1-2 and V is TRBV7-3, with TRBD1 matching 7 bases. The V and J ends lost 2 bases and 4 bases, in that order; junction bases with no gene match: 4. The CDR3 extends over 14 amino acids. Germline-derived CDR1 and CDR2 are SGHTA and FQGTGA. CDR3 protein: CASSLDRDAYGYTF. For the CDR3, the DNA is TGTGCCAGCAGCTTAGACAGGGACGCCTATGGCTACACCTTC.

The V call is TRBV6-1, the J call TRBJ2-1; D call uncertain. V was shortened by 0 bases and J by 3 bases, with 12 bases between the two germline ends. Germline V gene lookup returns CDR1 MNHNS and CDR2 SASEGT. This CDR3 has 16 residues. DNA for the CDR3: TGTGCCAGCAGTGAAGCGCTCACAGACGTCTACAATGAGCAGTTCTTC. This encodes CASSEALTDVYNEQFF.

The chain employs TRBV19 and TRBJ2-7, with D possibly being TRBD2 (7 bases). Germline loops: CDR1 LNHDA, CDR2 SQIVND (reference sequence). The CDR3 is 13 amino acids. V was trimmed by 5 bases and J by 4 bases, leaving 12 bases between them. The CDR3 coding sequence is TGTGCCAGTAGTCGGCGGGGGCCTTACGAGCAGTACTTC. Translated: CASSRRGPYEQYF.

This clone was seen just once. The chain carries TRBV27 and TRBJ1-1; D is unresolved. Looked up from germline, CDR1 is MNHEY and CDR2 is SMNVEV (reference sequence). Trimming left V 7 bases short and J 5 bases short, with 11 bases between. There are 12 residues in the CDR3. The CDR3 DNA is TGTGCCAGCAAGGTCAGGAAGACTGAAGCTTTCTTT. Protein sequence: CASKVRKTEAFF.

This clone was observed a single time. V and J are TRBV7-9 and TRBJ1-2; D gene uncertain. Germline V gene sequence: CDR1 SEHNR, CDR2 FQNEAQ (reference sequence). The V gene lost 3 bases and the J gene lost 2 bases, with 10 bases spanning the gap. The CDR3 spans 14 residues. The CDR3, as DNA: TGTGCCAGCAGCTTTGCCTCGGGAAACTATGGCTACACCTTC. This sequence encodes CASSFASGNYGYTF.

The genes are TRBV5-8 and TRBJ1-4; 7 bases map to TRBD1. The CDR3 covers 15 residues. V lost 2 bases, J lost 4 bases, and 5 bases stayed unmatched. Germline values: CDR1 SGHTS, CDR2 YDEGEE. CDR3: CASSFYGTDNEKLFF. Written as DNA, the CDR3 is TGTGCCAGCAGCTTTTACGGGACAGATAATGAAAAACTGTTTTTT.

This chain connects TRBV18 to TRBJ1-2, with D hard to call. The germline V and J ends were trimmed by 3 bases and 4 bases, with 18 bases remaining between them. This CDR3 has 16 amino acids. CDR1 KGHSH and CDR2 LQKENI come from the germline V gene. Here the CDR3 reads CASSPSAWEGSYGYTF. The DNA for the CDR3 is TGTGCCAGCTCACCTTCCGCGTGGGAGGGAAGCTATGGCTACACCTTC.

The chain employs TRBV18 and TRBJ1-4; 7 nucleotides match TRBD1. The CDR3 totals 14 residues. Germline CDR1 and CDR2: KGHSH and LQKENI. The J segment lost 7 bases and the V segment lost 5 bases, leaving 7 bases of the junction unmatched. This chain's CDR3 is CASSATGLPEKLFF. Written as DNA, the CDR3 is TGTGCCAGCTCAGCGACAGGGCTCCCTGAAAAACTGTTTTTT.

The chain recombines TRBV6-4 with TRBJ2-1; D is possibly TRBD2 (5 bases). CDR3 length equals 16 residues. CDR1 is MRHNA and CDR2 is SNTAGT in the germline V gene. V was cut by 2 bases and J by 2 bases, with 13 bases left in between. CDR3 DNA: TGTGCCAGCAGTGACCATCGGGGTACCCCCTACAATGAGCAGTTCTTC. Protein sequence: CASSDHRGTPYNEQFF.

V usage is TRBV27 and J usage is TRBJ2-7; the D gene is possibly TRBD2 (6 bases). The V gene lost 10 bases and the J gene lost 3 bases, with 16 bases spanning the gap. This CDR3 has 13 amino acids. Germline CDR1 and CDR2: MNHEY and SMNVEV (reference sequence). The chain's CDR3 is CATKPAGYYEQYF. CDR3 coding DNA: TGTGCCACTAAGCCCGCGGGGTACTACGAGCAGTACTTC.

The chain recombines TRBV19 with TRBJ1-2; TRBD1 agrees at 7 bases. Per the germline V gene, CDR1 is LNHDA and CDR2 is SQIVND (reference sequence). V lost 2 bases to trimming and J lost 5 bases; unmatched junction nucleotides: 5. The CDR3 totals 14 residues. CDR3 nucleotide sequence: TGTGCCAGTAGTATAAATGACAGGGATTATGGCTACACCTTC. Translation gives CASSINDRDYGYTF. Filled out from reference TRBV19 and TRBJ1-2, the complete variable domain reads DGGITQSPKYLFRKEGQNVTLSCEQNLNHDAMYWYRQDPGQGLRLIYYSQIVNDFQKGDIAEGYSVSREKKESFPLTVTSAQKNPTAFYLCASSINDRDYGYTFGSGTRLTVV.

This chain uses TRBV27 with TRBJ1-5; TRBD1 might be the D (6 bases). Germline CDR1 MNHEY, CDR2 SMNVEV (reference sequence). The CDR3 length is 15 residues. Trimming stripped 5 bases from V and 5 bases from J, with 16 bases between. CDR3 DNA sequence: TGTGCCAGCAGTAGAGCAGGGGACGGCTATCAGCCCCAGCATTTT. Translated, it gives CASSRAGDGYQPQHF.

This clone was recorded once. This chain connects TRBV7-9 to TRBJ2-7; TRBD1 aligns across 11 bases. Germline V lookup: CDR1 SEHNR, CDR2 FQNEAQ (reference sequence). The trim removed 3 bases at V and 1 base at J, leaving 5 bases unmatched. The CDR3 contains 16 residues. CDR3 DNA sequence: TGTGCCAGCAGCTTCCGGACAGGGGGCGATTCCTACGAGCAGTACTTC. Amino acid sequence: CASSFRTGGDSYEQYF.

Points on this clone: The junction and the germline gene differ at one end; a read error may be behind it. The chain joins TRBV7-7 to TRBJ2-1; TRBD2 agrees at 9 bases. The CDR3 runs 15 residues. In germline, CDR1 is SSHAT, CDR2 FNYEAQ (reference sequence). CDR3 residues: CASSPHPAGGWGQFF. CDR3 coding DNA: TGTGCTAGCAGCCCCCACCCAGCGGGGGGTTGGGGGCAGTTCTTC.

The rearrangement links TRBV18 to TRBJ2-1; weak D call: TRBD2 (6 bases). Germline V CDR1 and CDR2: KGHSH, LQKENI. This CDR3 has 15 amino acids. Trimming shortened V by 6 bases and J by 4 bases, and 16 bases separated the two germline ends. The CDR3 coding sequence is TGTGCCAGCTCTTCGCAGGAAGGAGGGTACAATGAGCAGTTCTTC. Translating gives CASSSQEGGYNEQFF.

The count of this clone is one. CDR3 amino acids: CSASLDRGTEAFF. For the CDR3, the DNA is TGCAGTGCTAGTTTGGACAGGGGGACTGAAGCTTTCTTT. The gene calls are TRBV20-1 and TRBJ1-1; the match to TRBD1 covers 10 bases. The CDR3 extends over 13 amino acids. Germline V gives CDR1 DFQATT, CDR2 SNEGSKA (reference sequence). With 3 bases clipped from V and 5 bases from J, the junction kept 3 bases outside the gene matches.